What follows are 14 T cell receptor beta chains derived from one specimen sequenced in a study of CD8 T cells in ankylosing spondylitis. TCRdb used MiXCR to reprocess the 5' RACE reads, holding one entry per CDR3 protein. Of approximately 240,000 distinct CDR3 sequences in the sample, roughly a quarter were seen once. Source material: blood, either unsorted or a sorted T cell fraction (not recorded which). The origin of the receptors is a male donor with ankylosing spondylitis or in good health (not recorded which).

Ten or more counts support this clonotype. The chain uses TRBV12-3 or TRBV12-4 and TRBJ1-2; D gene unclear. V gave up 3 bases and J gave up 8 bases, with 13 bases separating them. The CDR3 is made up of 13 amino acids. DNA for the CDR3: TGTGCCAGCAGTTTCAGCACAACCGGGGGCTACACCTTC. The encoded protein is CASSFSTTGGYTF.

CDR3 in amino acids: CASSPRGLYNEQFF. The CDR3 DNA sequence: TGTGCCAGCAGCCCCAGGGGGCTCTACAATGAGCAGTTCTTC. This rearrangement joins TRBV12-1 to TRBJ2-1. TRBV12-1 is assigned pseudogene status. This CDR3 is 14 amino acids long.

This clonotype was seen repeatedly, ten times or more. The V and J genes are TRBV2 and TRBJ2-1; tentative D call: TRBD1 (6 bases). CDR3 length: 13 amino acids. Germline loops: CDR1 SNHLY, CDR2 FYNNEI. The V gene lost 4 bases and the J gene lost 13 bases, with 17 bases spanning the gap. This CDR3 reads CASSAEGDGIQFF. CDR3 sequence (DNA): TGTGCCAGCAGTGCAGAGGGGGACGGAATACAGTTCTTC.

This clonotype was recorded many times. The genes are TRBV29-1 and TRBJ2-4, with D maybe TRBD2 (6 bases). From germline, CDR1 is SQVTM and CDR2 ANQGSEA. Between the trimmed V and J ends, which lost 4 bases and 9 bases, there was a span of 13 bases. The CDR3 runs to 12 residues. CDR3 protein: CSVGSQGGIQYF. The CDR3 nucleotides read TGCAGCGTTGGTAGCCAGGGAGGCATTCAGTACTTC. Looking up the rest from reference TRBV29-1 and TRBJ2-4 gives the full variable domain: SAVISQKPSRDICQRGTSLTIQCQVDSQVTMMFWYRQQPGQSLTLIATANQGSEATYESGFVIDKFPISRPNLTFSTLTVSNMSPEDSSIYLCSVGSQGGIQYFGAGTRLSVL.

The table lists this clonotype with many counts. This chain uses TRBV10-3 with TRBJ2-1; the D gene is possibly TRBD2 (7 bases). This CDR3 is 15 amino acids long. V was shortened by 3 bases and J by 8 bases, with 17 bases between the two germline ends. Per germline, CDR1 ENHRY and CDR2 SYGVKD. CDR3 coding DNA: TGTGCCATCAGTGAAGGGGGGGGACAAAACGATGAGCAGTTCTTC. As protein: CAISEGGGQNDEQFF.

This clonotype was recorded many times. CDR3 in amino acids: CASRWGGATEAFF. The CDR3 region has the DNA TGTGCCAGCAGATGGGGGGGGGCTACTGAAGCTTTCTTT. The genes are TRBV12-3 or TRBV12-4 and TRBJ1-1; maybe TRBD1 (6 bases). The CDR3 contains 13 residues. Trimming removed 6 bases from V and 5 bases from J, with 13 bases in between.

The chain has TRBV24-1 and TRBJ2-1; D possibly corresponds to TRBD1 (5 bases). V gave up 4 bases and J gave up 5 bases, with 17 bases separating them. Germline assignment: CDR1 KGHDR and CDR2 SFDVKD. The CDR3 runs to 16 residues. In DNA form, the CDR3 reads TGTGCCACCAGTGACAGTATGCCAGGGATAAACAATGAGCAGTTCTTC. Amino acid sequence: CATSDSMPGINNEQFF.

This clonotype was detected many times. The chain couples TRBV5-6 to TRBJ2-3; TRBD1 aligns across 9 bases. With V trimmed by 3 bases and J by 1 base, 0 bases remained unmatched. Germline loops: CDR1 SGHDT, CDR2 YYEEEE. This CDR3 has 14 amino acids. In DNA form, the CDR3 reads TGTGCCAGCAGCTGGGACAGGGGCACAGATACGCAGTATTTT. Translated: CASSWDRGTDTQYF.

The chain combines TRBV29-1 with TRBJ2-7; tentatively, D is TRBD1 (6 bases). This CDR3 region has 13 residues. Trimming left V 1 base short and J 2 bases short, with 9 bases between. The germline gives CDR1 SQVTM, CDR2 ANQGSEA. The CDR3 nucleotides read TGCAGCGTTGAAGGGTGGGGGCCCTACGAGCAGTACTTC. Amino acids: CSVEGWGPYEQYF.

V and J are TRBV6-5 and TRBJ2-3, with 8 bases that match TRBD2. The CDR3 length is 15 residues. V dropped 2 bases and J dropped 2; count of bases not matched to a gene: 3. Germline V gene sequence: CDR1 MNHEY, CDR2 SVGAGI. This chain's CDR3 is CASSYRGGFTDTQYF. The DNA of the CDR3 is TGTGCCAGCAGTTACCGGGGGGGCTTCACAGATACGCAGTATTTT.

J is TRBJ2-7 and V is TRBV29-1; perhaps TRBD2 as D (5 bases). CDR3 length: 11 residues. Germline V CDR1 and CDR2: SQVTM, ANQGSEA. With 4 bases removed from V and 6 bases from J, the gap between germline ends came to 10 bases. The CDR3 nucleotides read TGCAGCGTTGCGGCGCGGGCCGAGCAGTACTTC. Encoded protein: CSVAARAEQYF.

The chain couples TRBV7-6 to TRBJ2-7; 9 bases line up with TRBD2. The trim removed 0 bases at V and 3 bases at J, leaving 0 bases unmatched. The germline V gene encodes CDR1 SGHVS and CDR2 FNYEAQ. The CDR3 contains 14 residues. In DNA form, the CDR3 reads TGTGCCAGCAGCTTAGCGCGGGAGGGCTACGAGCAGTACTTC. Its protein is CASSLAREGYEQYF. Drawing the rest from reference TRBV7-6 and TRBJ2-7, the complete variable domain is GAGVSQSPRYKVTKRGQDVALRCDPISGHVSLYWYRQALGQGPEFLTYFNYEAQQDKSGLPNDRFSAERPEGSISTLTIQRTEQRDSAMYRCASSLAREGYEQYFGPGTRLTVT.

A single count supports this clonotype. The chain recombines TRBV14 with TRBJ2-3, with D unclear. Trimming shortened V by 0 bases and J by 1 base, and 2 bases separated the two germline ends. Germline V lookup: CDR1 SGHDN, CDR2 FVKESK. The CDR3 covers 13 residues. CDR3 in DNA: TGTGCCAGCAGCCAAGACCGCACAGATACGCAGTATTTT. Protein: CASSQDRTDTQYF.

This clonotype turned up a few times. The rearrangement links TRBV29-1 to TRBJ2-1; D unclear. This CDR3 has 11 amino acids. The germline V gene has CDR1 SQVTM and CDR2 ANQGSEA. CDR3 loop: CSLLSLDKQFF. The CDR3, as DNA: TGCAGTTTGTTGTCGCTCGACAAGCAGTTCTTC.